Presented here are 15 T cell receptor beta chains from one specimen sequenced in a study of cytomegalovirus exposure and HLA in healthy donors. The method was immunoSEQ multiplex PCR; TCRdb's version includes in-frame clones alone and lacks a portion of them. The profile covers some 180,000 clones, with around 86% appearing a single time and 6% to 8% taken by the ten largest. Sequencing was performed on PBMCs. Receptors were obtained from a young man in good health and CMV-seropositive.

V and J are TRBV18 and TRBJ2-7, with D tentatively TRBD1 (5 bases). Looked up from germline, CDR1 is KGHSH and CDR2 is LQKENI. The CDR3 is made up of 13 amino acids. The V end was cut by 0 bases, the J end by 5 bases, with 8 bases between. The CDR3 region has the DNA TGTGCCAGCTCACCACCGGTCAGGGACGAGCAGTACTTC. Encoded protein: CASSPPVRDEQYF.

This clone was recorded a few times. The junction shows a germline mismatch at one end, possibly a read error. V is TRBV7-3 and J is TRBJ2-7; no clear D gene. Germline assignment: CDR1 SGHTA and CDR2 FQGTGA. This CDR3 has 10 residues. The DNA for the CDR3 is TGTGCCAGCAGCTGCCGCCGAACTCTGTTC. This codes for CASSCRRTLF.

This clone was detected only once. The chain combines TRBV18 with TRBJ1-2; weak D call: TRBD1 (6 bases). CDR3 size: 15 residues. Germline lookup yields CDR1 KGHSH and CDR2 LQKENI. V was pared by 3 bases and J by 2 bases, with 13 bases between. Here the CDR3 DNA reads TGTGCCAGCTCACCGGGACGACAGGCGAACTATGGCTACACCTTC. Residues: CASSPGRQANYGYTF.

V is TRBV19 and J is TRBJ2-5; D uncertain. Germline V CDR1 and CDR2: LNHDA, SQIVND (reference sequence). With 3 bases removed from V and 7 bases from J, the gap between germline ends came to 15 bases. The CDR3 is 14 residues long. The CDR3 DNA sequence: TGTGCCAGTAGTATGGCCTCGGAGTCGGGGACCCAGTACTTC. This translates into CASSMASESGTQYF. The complete variable domain, with remaining parts taken from reference TRBV19 and TRBJ2-5, reads DGGITQSPKYLFRKEGQNVTLSCEQNLNHDAMYWYRQDPGQGLRLIYYSQIVNDFQKGDIAEGYSVSREKKESFPLTVTSAQKNPTAFYLCASSMASESGTQYFGPGTRLLVL.

The V call is TRBV9, the J call TRBJ2-1, with D perhaps matching TRBD2 (5 bases). V was clipped by 3 bases and J by 4 bases, with 14 bases between them. Germline V CDR1 and CDR2: SGDLS, YYNGEE. The CDR3 covers 15 residues. The CDR3 loop is CASSESGIGYNEQFF. The CDR3 nucleotides read TGTGCCAGCAGCGAATCGGGAATTGGGTACAATGAGCAGTTCTTC.

The V gene is TRBV5-6, the J gene TRBJ1-5; a weak D match, TRBD1 (6 bases). The CDR3 has 12 residues. Trimming left V 1 base short and J 7 bases short, with 6 bases between. Germline assignment: CDR1 SGHDT and CDR2 YYEEEE. The CDR3 reads CASSLRGQPQHF. The CDR3 DNA sequence: TGTGCCAGCAGCTTGAGGGGGCAGCCCCAGCATTTT.

The rearrangement joins TRBV20-1 to TRBJ2-7, with D uncertain. The germline V gene has CDR1 DFQATT and CDR2 SNEGSKA (reference sequence). This CDR3 comprises 11 residues. V lost 1 base to trimming and J lost 3 bases, with 4 bases between them. The CDR3 loop reads CSARGLYEQYF. In nucleotides, the CDR3 is TGCAGTGCTAGAGGACTCTACGAGCAGTACTTC.

This clone was seen a few times. The V gene is TRBV5-1, the J gene TRBJ2-2; D is possibly TRBD1 (6 bases). CDR1 is SGHRS, CDR2 YFSETQ, per germline. The CDR3 is 14 amino acids. V shed 8 bases and J shed 3 bases, with 14 bases lying between them. The CDR3 region is CASLGAADTGELFF. The CDR3 nucleotides are TGCGCCAGTCTGGGGGCAGCGGACACCGGGGAGCTGTTTTTT.

The CDR3 DNA follows: TGCAGCGTGGTAGACGTGGGGGGACGGACAGATACGCAGTATTTT. It yields the protein CSVVDVGGRTDTQYF. J is TRBJ2-3 and V is TRBV29-1; D might be TRBD2 (6 bases). The CDR3 extends over 15 amino acids. Trimming removed 6 bases at V and 3 bases at J, with 19 bases between. Per germline, CDR1 SQVTM and CDR2 ANQGSEA.

This clone appeared a few times. V and J are TRBV11-3 and TRBJ1-2; D is perhaps TRBD1 (5 bases). CDR3 length equals 14 residues. With 5 bases removed from V and 7 bases from J, the gap between germline ends came to 17 bases. Germline V gives CDR1 SGHNT, CDR2 YENEEA. CDR3 region: CASSPPDSMGGYTF. The CDR3 coding sequence is TGTGCCAGCAGCCCCCCAGACAGTATGGGTGGCTACACCTTC.

The rearrangement uses TRBV6-6 and TRBJ1-1; D remains unclear. Trimming pared 4 bases from V and 3 bases from J, leaving 15 bases between. The germline CDR1 and CDR2 sequences are MNHNY and SVGAGI (reference sequence). The CDR3 length is 15 residues. The CDR3 nucleotides read TGTGCCAGCAGTTCGCCCCAGAGAGGATACACTGAAGCTTTCTTT. The encoded protein is CASSSPQRGYTEAFF.

The chain couples TRBV5-1 to TRBJ2-3, with D possibly matching TRBD1 (6 bases). Germline loops: CDR1 SGHRS, CDR2 YFSETQ. The CDR3 spans 15 residues. V gave up 4 bases and J gave up 0 bases, with 12 bases separating them. DNA for the CDR3: TGCGCCAGCAGCCAGAACAGGGTTAGCACAGATACGCAGTATTTT. This gives the protein CASSQNRVSTDTQYF.

This chain links TRBV7-2 with TRBJ2-7, with 8 bases fitting TRBD2. Germline CDR1 reads SGHTA; CDR2 reads FQGNSA. The CDR3 totals 17 residues. V lost 5 bases to trimming and J lost 0 bases; unmatched junction nucleotides: 12. DNA for the CDR3: TGTGCCAGCAGCCCCCGTGGGAGCGGGGGCAGCTCCTACGAGCAGTACTTC. Translating it yields CASSPRGSGGSSYEQYF.

V gene TRBV10-1 combines with J gene TRBJ1-5, with TRBD1 matching 7 bases. This CDR3 contains 19 residues. V trimming: 3 bases; J trimming: 0 bases; junction bases outside the gene matches: 14. Germline assignment: CDR1 WNHNN and CDR2 SYGVQD (reference sequence). The CDR3 protein is CASSDLVRKTGYSNQPQHF. The CDR3 DNA sequence: TGCGCCAGCAGTGATTTGGTCCGTAAGACAGGGTATAGCAATCAGCCCCAGCATTTT.

This clone appeared once. The chain uses TRBV5-5 and TRBJ1-2; D not certain. Germline V gene sequence: CDR1 SGHKS, CDR2 YYEKEE (reference sequence). CDR3 length equals 18 residues. The germline V and J ends were trimmed by 0 bases and 7 bases, with 25 bases remaining between them. CDR3 loop: CASSLVGPYWAGSPGYTF. CDR3 in DNA: TGTGCCAGCAGCTTGGTGGGCCCATATTGGGCGGGATCGCCTGGCTACACCTTC.